The 27 T cell receptor beta chains listed next were all sequenced from one sample in a study of blood T cell repertoires in COVID-19. Sequencing used immunoSEQ multiplex PCR; TCRdb keeps in-frame clones, though not all of them. The profile shows over 15,000 clones, around 88% of them singletons. The sequenced material came from peripheral blood. The receptors derive from a human donor in a cohort sampled during active COVID-19.

The rearrangement uses TRBV6-5 and TRBJ2-3; 9 nucleotides line up with TRBD2. The germline V gene encodes CDR1 MNHEY and CDR2 SVGAGI. J lost 1 base, V lost 4 bases, and 3 bases had no gene match. This CDR3 has 15 residues. The CDR3 region has the DNA TGTGCCAGCAGTTCCTTAGCGGGGGGCACAGATACGCAGTATTTT. As protein: CASSSLAGGTDTQYF.

V and J are TRBV2 and TRBJ2-7; D gene uncertain. Germline CDR1 reads SNHLY; CDR2 reads FYNNEI. The CDR3 totals 14 residues. V lost 3 bases and J 2 bases, leaving 11 bases between the germline ends. CDR3 sequence: CASSERYYAYEQYF. The CDR3 DNA sequence: TGTGCCAGCAGTGAGAGGTACTATGCCTACGAGCAGTACTTC.

This chain joins TRBV5-6 and TRBJ1-5, with a possible D match to TRBD1 (5 bases). Germline lookup yields CDR1 SGHDT and CDR2 YYEEEE. The CDR3 spans 16 residues. The V and J ends lost 4 bases and 2 bases respectively, with 16 bases between them. CDR3 loop: CASSLQGSRRNQPQHF. In DNA, the CDR3 is TGTGCCAGCAGCCTGCAGGGTTCCCGGCGCAATCAGCCCCAGCATTTT.

This chain connects TRBV19 to TRBJ2-7; TRBD2 matches 9 bases. With 5 bases clipped from V and 7 bases from J, the junction kept 6 bases outside the gene matches. CDR1 is LNHDA, CDR2 SQIVND, per germline (reference sequence). The CDR3 sequence is 13 residues long. CDR3 region: CASSSQRGEEQYF. The CDR3, as DNA: TGTGCCAGTAGTTCTCAGCGGGGGGAAGAGCAGTACTTC.

This clone was counted only a few times. This chain joins TRBV19 and TRBJ1-1; D may be TRBD1 (6 bases). In germline, CDR1 is LNHDA, CDR2 SQIVND (reference sequence). Trimming shortened V by 5 bases and J by 8 bases, and 12 bases separated the two germline ends. The CDR3 is 12 residues long. CDR3 in amino acids: CASSLGGAEAFF. Here the CDR3 DNA reads TGTGCCAGTAGTCTAGGGGGAGCGGAAGCTTTCTTT.

The CDR3 region is CASRDQGAKGNTIYF. In DNA form, the CDR3 reads TGTGCCAGCAGGGACCAGGGGGCGAAAGGAAACACCATATATTTT. The rearrangement joins TRBV27 to TRBJ1-3, with 8 bases aligning to TRBD1. J was trimmed by 4 bases and V by 6 bases; bases with no gene match: 8. The CDR3 extends over 15 amino acids. The germline V gene encodes CDR1 MNHEY and CDR2 SMNVEV (reference sequence).

This clone has only one observation. The chain recombines TRBV29-1 with TRBJ1-1; 9 nucleotides agree with TRBD1. From germline, CDR1 is SQVTM and CDR2 ANQGSEA. The ends lost 3 bases at V and 4 bases at J; junction bases unmatched: 3. The CDR3 is made up of 13 amino acids. The CDR3 spells CSVDMTGGTEAFF. The CDR3 DNA is TGCAGCGTTGATATGACAGGGGGCACTGAAGCTTTCTTT.

The chain employs TRBV30 and TRBJ2-5; a weak D match, TRBD2 (6 bases). The germline CDR1 and CDR2 sequences are GTSNPN and SVGIG (reference sequence). The CDR3 consists of 13 residues. V lost 3 bases to trimming and J lost 3 bases, with 11 bases between them. The CDR3 nucleotides read TGTGCCTGGAGGACCGGACTAAAAGAGACCCAGTACTTC. Encoded protein: CAWRTGLKETQYF.

CDR3: CASSKGQAMNTEAFF. The CDR3 nucleotides are TGTGCCAGCAGCAAGGGACAGGCGATGAACACTGAAGCTTTCTTT. The V call is TRBV5-4, the J call TRBJ1-1, with 8 bases matching TRBD1. Germline V gene sequence: CDR1 SGHNT, CDR2 YYREEE (reference sequence). This CDR3 comprises 15 residues. Unmatched junction bases numbered 5, after V lost 4 bases and J lost 0 bases.

The chain joins TRBV2 to TRBJ2-2, with 11 bases aligning to TRBD1. CDR1 is SNHLY and CDR2 is FYNNEI in the germline V gene. V gave up 6 bases and J gave up 1 base; unmatched junction bases: 4. The CDR3 has 16 amino acids. The CDR3 loop reads CASSGQGARNTGELFF. The CDR3 DNA follows: TGTGCCAGCAGCGGACAGGGGGCGAGGAACACCGGGGAGCTGTTTTTT. The full variable domain, in which reference TRBV2 and TRBJ2-2 provide the parts outside the CDR3, is EPEVTQTPSHQVTQMGQEVILRCVPISNHLYFYWYRQILGQKVEFLVSFYNNEISEKSEIFDDQFSVERPDGSNFTLKIRSTKLEDSAMYFCASSGQGARNTGELFFGEGSRLTVL.

The chain recombines TRBV6-5 with TRBJ1-2; D possibly corresponds to TRBD1 (5 bases). Deletions cut 6 bases from V and 2 bases from J, with 13 bases between. This CDR3 spans 14 amino acids. Germline assignment: CDR1 MNHEY and CDR2 SVGAGI. The CDR3 region is CASSPGLTNYGYTF. CDR3 coding DNA: TGTGCCAGCAGCCCGGGACTCACCAACTATGGCTACACCTTC.

The chain joins TRBV3-1 (or the pseudogene TRBV3-2) to TRBJ2-1, with D possibly being TRBD2 (5 bases). The CDR3 has 15 residues. Trimming shortened V by 5 bases and J by 1 base, and 12 bases separated the two germline ends. Germline CDR1 and CDR2: LGHDT and YNNKEL (reference sequence). DNA of the CDR3: TGTGCCAGCAGCTTCCAGGACTTGTCCTACAATGAGCAGTTCTTC. It translates to CASSFQDLSYNEQFF.

The genes are TRBV6-6 and TRBJ1-2; 9 bases line up with TRBD1. Germline trimming cut 6 bases from V and 4 bases from J; bases unmatched to any gene: 3. The CDR3 contains 13 residues. From germline, CDR1 is MNHNY and CDR2 SVGAGI (reference sequence). CDR3 region: CASSKDRGYGYTF. CDR3 bases: TGTGCCAGCAGCAAGGACAGGGGCTATGGCTACACCTTC.

The chain has TRBV7-9 and TRBJ2-5; the match to TRBD1 covers 8 bases. The V segment lost 4 bases and the J segment 5 bases; nucleotides outside the gene matches: 9. Germline values: CDR1 SEHNR, CDR2 FQNEAQ (reference sequence). This CDR3 comprises 15 residues. The CDR3 nucleotides are TGTGCCAGCAGCTCACAGGGGGGAAATTTGGAGACCCAGTACTTC. Its translation: CASSSQGGNLETQYF.

The chain uses TRBV28 and TRBJ2-3; 7 nucleotides agree with TRBD2. CDR3 length equals 16 residues. Germline V lookup: CDR1 MDHEN, CDR2 SYDVKM. Losses at the gene ends were 7 bases for V and 4 bases for J; bases not matched to a gene: 14. DNA for the CDR3: TGTGCCAGCAAACGAAGCGGGGTTCCCACCTCAGATACGCAGTATTTT. The encoded protein is CASKRSGVPTSDTQYF.

The DNA for the CDR3 is TGCGCCAGCAGCTTGGCCAGGCGGGCCGGGGAGCTGTTTTTT. Protein product: CASSLARRAGELFF. The chain links TRBV5-1 to TRBJ2-2, with a possible D match to TRBD2 (5 bases). V was pared by 0 bases and J by 6 bases, with 9 bases between. The CDR3 runs to 14 residues. Looked up from germline, CDR1 is SGHRS and CDR2 is YFSETQ.

V gene TRBV5-1 combines with J gene TRBJ2-5; D possibly corresponds to TRBD2 (7 bases). The CDR3 runs 16 residues. Trimming left V 2 bases short and J 5 bases short, with 19 bases between. The V gene's germline CDR1 is SGHRS and CDR2 YFSETQ. CDR3 residues: CASSFQGGGISETQYF. The CDR3 DNA follows: TGCGCCAGCAGCTTCCAGGGAGGGGGGATCAGCGAGACCCAGTACTTC.

The rearrangement links TRBV9 to TRBJ2-7, with D possibly matching TRBD2 (6 bases). Germline CDR1 and CDR2: SGDLS and YYNGEE. Between the trimmed V and J ends, which lost 0 bases and 1 base, there was a span of 8 bases. The CDR3 spans 14 residues. Here the CDR3 reads CASSVAAGSYEQYF. The CDR3 nucleotides read TGTGCCAGCAGCGTAGCGGCGGGATCCTACGAGCAGTACTTC. Looking up the rest from reference TRBV9 and TRBJ2-7 gives the full variable domain: DSGVTQTPKHLITATGQRVTLRCSPRSGDLSVYWYQQSLDQGLQFLIQYYNGEERAKGNILERFSAQQFPDLHSELNLSSLELGDSALYFCASSVAAGSYEQYFGPGTRLTVT.

This chain uses TRBV7-6 with TRBJ2-3; TRBD2 agrees at 8 bases. The V gene end was trimmed by 4 bases and the J gene end by 5 bases; junction bases not matched to a gene: 5. This CDR3 contains 14 residues. Looked up from germline, CDR1 is SGHVS and CDR2 is FNYEAQ. CDR3 in DNA: TGTGCCAGCAGCTCCTTAGCGGGGCAAGATACGCAGTATTTT. It specifies CASSSLAGQDTQYF.

The chain employs TRBV11-1 and TRBJ1-3; D not resolved. CDR1 and CDR2 (germline): SGHAT, FQDESV (reference sequence). Trimming took off 3 bases at V and 1 base at J, with 10 bases between the two ends. The CDR3 contains 15 residues. The CDR3 reads CASSFVASSGNTIYF. The CDR3 region has the DNA TGTGCCAGCAGCTTCGTGGCTTCGTCTGGAAACACCATATATTTT. The whole variable domain, filled in from reference TRBV11-1 and TRBJ1-3, reads EAEVAQSPRYKITEKSQAVAFWCDPISGHATLYWYRQILGQGPELLVQFQDESVVDDSQLPKDRFSAERLKGVDSTLKIQPAELGDSAMYLCASSFVASSGNTIYFGEGSWLTVV.

The V call is TRBV11-2, the J call TRBJ1-6; D gene ambiguous. Germline assignment: CDR1 SGHAT and CDR2 FQNNGV. V gave up 4 bases and J gave up 10 bases, with 14 bases separating them. This CDR3 contains 14 residues. The CDR3 DNA reads as TGTGCCAGCAGCTGGAGGTCAGGCGGGTCACCCCTCCACTTT. Amino acid sequence: CASSWRSGGSPLHF.

The chain combines TRBV16 with TRBJ1-1; 9 nucleotides agree with TRBD1. This CDR3 has 14 residues. From germline, CDR1 is KGHSY and CDR2 FQNENV. The V gene end was trimmed by 4 bases and the J gene end by 5 bases; junction bases not matched to a gene: 5. The CDR3 region is CASSPGTGRTEAFF. In DNA, the CDR3 is TGTGCCAGCAGCCCCGGGACAGGGAGAACTGAAGCTTTCTTT. The full variable domain, its missing parts supplied by reference TRBV16 and TRBJ1-1, is GEEVAQTPKHLVRGEGQKAKLYCAPIKGHSYVFWYQQVLKNEFKFLISFQNENVFDETGMPKERFSAKCLPNSPCSLEIQATKLEDSAVYFCASSPGTGRTEAFFGQGTRLTVV.

The gene calls are TRBV6-5 and TRBJ2-7; 8 positions agree with TRBD1. The CDR3 covers 13 residues. V shed 10 bases, J shed 6 bases, and the junction held 11 bases outside the gene matches. CDR1 and CDR2 from the germline V gene are MNHEY and SVGAGI. In nucleotides, the CDR3 is TGTGCCACCATAGAGACAGGGACAGGCGAGCAGTACTTC. It codes for CATIETGTGEQYF.

Worth noting for this clone: Compared with germline, one end of the junction differs, possibly owing to a read error. CDR3 in DNA: TGCAGCGTCGAAGGACAGGGGGCCTACAATGAGCAGTTCTTC. Amino acid sequence: CSVEGQGAYNEQFF. The J gene is TRBJ2-1, the V gene TRBV29-1, with 10 bases lining up with TRBD1. Germline CDR1 is SQVTM and CDR2 is ANQGSEA. The CDR3 consists of 14 residues.

J is TRBJ2-1 and V is TRBV6-5; 12 bases align to TRBD2. CDR1 and CDR2 (germline): MNHEY, SVGAGI. The CDR3 is 15 amino acids. Germline trimming cut 5 bases from V and 5 bases from J; bases unmatched to any gene: 4. The CDR3, as DNA: TGTGCCAGCAGTACCAGGACTAGCGGGGACAATGAGCAGTTCTTC. Protein product: CASSTRTSGDNEQFF.

This chain joins TRBV2 and TRBJ1-2; no reliable D call. Germline V lookup: CDR1 SNHLY, CDR2 FYNNEI. V lost 11 bases and J lost 2, with 12 bases in between. The CDR3 has 12 amino acids. The CDR3 loop is CAGREGNYGYTF. DNA of the CDR3: TGTGCCGGGCGGGAGGGAAACTATGGCTACACCTTC.

The chain joins TRBV9 to TRBJ1-2; 8 bases match TRBD1. V lost 0 bases, J lost 7 bases, and 8 bases stayed unmatched. The CDR3 spans 15 residues. The germline gives CDR1 SGDLS, CDR2 YYNGEE. The CDR3 protein is CASSVDQGALPGYTF. The CDR3 nucleotides are TGTGCCAGCAGCGTAGATCAGGGGGCGCTTCCTGGCTACACCTTC.